A single sample gave rise to the 22 T cell receptor beta chains below, sequenced in a study of human T cells and chemical hapten exposure. TCRdb reprocessed the RACE reads via MiXCR and lists one record per CDR3 protein. In the table there are fewer than 85,000 distinct CDR3 sequences, about 9.2% of which are singletons. Time point noted: healthy volunteer bleed at 6 weeks. It was unfractionated whole blood from which total RNA was extracted. Material for sequencing was whole blood. Every receptor here comes from a female donor in good health. Some clones in this sample may be carry-over from other donors' samples.

The V and J genes are TRBV6-6 and TRBJ1-4; D is uncertain. Germline lookup yields CDR1 MNHNY and CDR2 SVGAGI (reference sequence). CDR3 length equals 13 residues. With 9 bases removed from V and 2 bases from J, the gap between germline ends came to 10 bases. This CDR3 reads CASIDPTNEKLFF. In DNA, the CDR3 is TGTGCCAGTATAGACCCTACTAATGAAAAACTGTTTTTT.

Only a few counts were recorded for this clonotype. This chain joins TRBV15 and TRBJ1-1; no clear D. V lost 0 bases and J lost 1, with 6 bases in between. Germline-derived CDR1 and CDR2 are LNHNV and YYDKDF (reference sequence). The CDR3 is 14 amino acids. CDR3 coding DNA: TGTGCCACCAGCAGAGATTTGGGGAACACTGAAGCTTTCTTT. Its translation is CATSRDLGNTEAFF.

This clonotype was found many times. The chain is built from TRBV29-1 and TRBJ1-1; D gene unclear. The CDR3 spans 14 residues. Germline CDR1 SQVTM, CDR2 ANQGSEA. The V gene lost 3 bases and the J gene lost 0 bases, with 11 bases spanning the gap. CDR3: CSVEGGRMNTEAFF. CDR3 DNA sequence: TGCAGCGTTGAGGGAGGGAGGATGAACACTGAAGCTTTCTTT.

The J gene is TRBJ1-4, the V gene TRBV29-1; maybe TRBD1 (5 bases). CDR1 and CDR2 from the germline V gene are SQVTM and ANQGSEA. The CDR3 contains 16 residues. V was pared by 4 bases and J by 4 bases, with 19 bases between. CDR3 coding DNA: TGCAGCGTTGCCTACCTTTTCGGGCAGGGTAATGAAAAACTGTTTTTT. Translation: CSVAYLFGQGNEKLFF. Full variable domain (rest looked up from reference TRBV29-1 and TRBJ1-4): SAVISQKPSRDICQRGTSLTIQCQVDSQVTMMFWYRQQPGQSLTLIATANQGSEATYESGFVIDKFPISRPNLTFSTLTVSNMSPEDSSIYLCSVAYLFGQGNEKLFFGSGTQLSVL.

This clonotype was seen only a few times. The rearrangement uses TRBV27 and TRBJ1-1; D remains unclear. The germline CDR1 and CDR2 sequences are MNHEY and SMNVEV (reference sequence). The CDR3 is 11 residues long. Trimming took 7 bases from V and 1 from J, leaving 4 bases between them. The CDR3 sequence is CASTGNTEAFF. For the CDR3, the DNA is TGTGCCAGCACAGGGAACACTGAAGCTTTCTTT.

This clonotype was recorded many times. This chain uses TRBV27 with TRBJ2-6; no firm D call. CDR3 length: 18 amino acids. The germline V and J ends were trimmed by 3 bases and 0 bases, with 15 bases remaining between them. Per germline, CDR1 MNHEY and CDR2 SMNVEV (reference sequence). CDR3 nucleotides: TGTGCCAGCAGTTTTAGGTGGAGCGTAAGCTCTGGGGCCAACGTCCTGACTTTC. Translating it yields CASSFRWSVSSGANVLTF.

This chain joins TRBV24-1 and TRBJ1-1; D is uncertain. The ends were cut back, 5 bases at V and 0 bases at J, with 9 bases in the middle. CDR1 KGHDR and CDR2 SFDVKD come from the germline V gene. CDR3 length: 14 residues. CDR3 region: CATSVSGLNTEAFF. CDR3 DNA sequence: TGTGCCACCAGTGTGTCTGGGCTGAACACTGAAGCTTTCTTT.

This clonotype was seen many times. The chain joins TRBV13 to TRBJ1-1; possible D gene TRBD1, 6 bases. The CDR3 has 14 residues. With 4 bases removed from V and 6 bases from J, the gap between germline ends came to 15 bases. In germline, CDR1 is PRHDT, CDR2 FYEKMQ (reference sequence). For the CDR3, the DNA is TGTGCCAGCAGCTCAGTAGGACAGTGGGCTGAAGCTTTCTTT. Translation: CASSSVGQWAEAFF.

This clonotype was counted many times. The chain combines TRBV18 with TRBJ2-3, with unresolved D. The CDR3 runs 13 residues. Germline-derived CDR1 and CDR2 are KGHSH and LQKENI. Deletions cut 0 bases from V and 2 bases from J, with 3 bases between. The CDR3 DNA reads as TGTGCCAGCTCACCACCCCCCACAGATACGCAGTATTTT. Amino acids: CASSPPPTDTQYF.

This clonotype occurred many times. The chain links TRBV18 to TRBJ2-3; D unclear. CDR1 and CDR2 from the germline V gene are KGHSH and LQKENI. Trimming cost V 0 bases and J 1 base, with 8 bases left between them. This CDR3 contains 15 residues. The CDR3 coding sequence is TGTGCCAGCTCACCACCGAGCTCCGGCACAGATACGCAGTATTTT. Translating gives CASSPPSSGTDTQYF.

V gene TRBV4-1 combines with J gene TRBJ2-7; 7 bases fit TRBD1. The CDR3 is made up of 15 amino acids. CDR1 MGHRA and CDR2 YSYEKL come from the germline V gene. V shed 4 bases, J shed 4 bases, and the junction held 10 bases outside the gene matches. In DNA, the CDR3 is TGCGCCAGCAGCCCACCCGGGACAGTGACTTACGAGCAGTACTTC. Amino acid sequence: CASSPPGTVTYEQYF.

V usage is TRBV6-2 or TRBV6-3 and J usage is TRBJ1-1; D remains unclear. The V gene lost 5 bases and the J gene lost 3 bases, with 7 bases spanning the gap. CDR1 is MNHEY, CDR2 SVGEGT, per germline. The CDR3 has 12 amino acids. The CDR3 sequence: CASSPRYTEAFF. DNA for the CDR3: TGTGCCAGCAGTCCCCGATACACTGAAGCTTTCTTT.

Comments on this clonotype: This may be a read error: a much more frequent sequence differs by one nucleotide. The V gene is TRBV6-5, the J gene TRBJ2-3; maybe TRBD1 (6 bases). V was shortened by 2 bases and J by 2 bases, with 17 bases between the two germline ends. There are 17 residues in the CDR3. Germline lookup yields CDR1 MNHEY and CDR2 SVGAGI. The DNA for the CDR3 is TGTGCCAGCAGTTACCGACACAGGGTCCTTACCACAGATACGCAGTATTTT. Encoded protein: CASSYRHRVLTTDTQYF.

In its sample, this clonotype was seen a few times. The genes are TRBV6-6 and TRBJ1-1; 8 bases are shared with TRBD1. This CDR3 is built from 13 residues. CDR1 and CDR2 from the germline V gene are MNHNY and SVGAGI (reference sequence). With 7 bases clipped from V and 1 base from J, the junction kept 2 bases outside the gene matches. The CDR3 DNA follows: TGTGCCAGCAACGGACAGGGGAACACTGAAGCTTTCTTT. Translation gives CASNGQGNTEAFF.

V usage is TRBV21-1 and J usage is TRBJ1-1; TRBD1 is taken as the D call from the table, unchecked against the DNA. TRBV21-1 is a recognized pseudogene. CDR3 length: 15 amino acids. Here the CDR3 reads CASNQRRQGWPEAFF. CDR3 coding DNA: TGTGCCAGCAACCAAAGGAGGCAGGGGTGGCCCGAAGCTTTCTTT.

V is TRBV13 and J is TRBJ1-6; 7 bases are a match to TRBD1. V gave up 0 bases and J gave up 10 bases; unmatched junction bases: 9. The length of the CDR3 is 16 residues. Per the germline V gene, CDR1 is PRHDT and CDR2 is FYEKMQ (reference sequence). This CDR3 reads CASSLGDRELESPLHF. In nucleotides, the CDR3 is TGTGCCAGCAGCTTAGGAGACAGGGAATTAGAATCACCCCTCCACTTT.

This clonotype occurred a few times. The chain joins TRBV3-1 to TRBJ2-2; 10 nucleotides agree with TRBD2. Germline CDR1 LGHDT, CDR2 YNNKEL (reference sequence). V lost 4 bases, J lost 5 bases, and 10 bases stayed unmatched. This CDR3 comprises 17 residues. Written as DNA, the CDR3 is TGTGCCAGCAGCCCCCGGGGTAGCGGGGGGAGTACCGGGGAGCTGTTTTTT. It codes for CASSPRGSGGSTGELFF.

Only a few counts were recorded for this clonotype. The V call is TRBV12-3 or TRBV12-4, the J call TRBJ1-1; TRBD1 is a possible D gene (5 bases). The length of the CDR3 is 15 residues. The V end was cut by 1 base, the J end by 4 bases, with 13 bases between. CDR3 residues: CASSLVSRGGTEAFF. Here the CDR3 DNA reads TGTGCCAGCAGTTTAGTTAGCCGCGGGGGCACTGAAGCTTTCTTT.

This clonotype was observed a few times. V is TRBV5-4 and J is TRBJ2-2, with D possibly being TRBD1 (6 bases). Per germline, CDR1 SGHNT and CDR2 YYREEE (reference sequence). This CDR3 has 17 amino acids. With 4 bases removed from V and 0 bases from J, the gap between germline ends came to 16 bases. Written as DNA, the CDR3 is TGTGCCAGCAGCGTTGACAGGCTCCGTACGAACACCGGGGAGCTGTTTTTT. It is translated as CASSVDRLRTNTGELFF.

Points on this clonotype: This clone may be a read error of a much larger clone one base away. The genes are TRBV4-1 and TRBJ1-5; a possible D gene is TRBD1 (6 bases). The germline V gene has CDR1 MGHRA and CDR2 YSYEKL. This CDR3 has 15 residues. The CDR3 sequence is CASSPGANGNQPQNF. DNA of the CDR3: TGCGCCAGCAGCCCGGGGGCTAACGGCAATCAGCCCCAGAATTTT.

This rearrangement joins TRBV9 to TRBJ2-7, with D possibly matching TRBD1 (5 bases). This CDR3 contains 15 residues. Trimming cost V 0 bases and J 4 bases, with 14 bases left between them. The V gene's germline CDR1 is SGDLS and CDR2 YYNGEE. The chain's CDR3 is CASSVASDTAYEQYF. The CDR3 DNA is TGTGCCAGCAGCGTAGCTTCGGACACGGCTTACGAGCAGTACTTC.

This clonotype occurred many times. The chain links TRBV29-1 to TRBJ2-4, with TRBD1 as a possible D gene (6 bases). Trimming removed 5 bases at V and 6 bases at J, with 26 bases between. The CDR3 length is 17 residues. Per germline, CDR1 SQVTM and CDR2 ANQGSEA. CDR3 sequence: CSVTQPTGASSGNIQYF. The CDR3 bases are TGCAGCGTTACCCAGCCGACAGGAGCCTCCTCGGGAAACATTCAGTACTTC.